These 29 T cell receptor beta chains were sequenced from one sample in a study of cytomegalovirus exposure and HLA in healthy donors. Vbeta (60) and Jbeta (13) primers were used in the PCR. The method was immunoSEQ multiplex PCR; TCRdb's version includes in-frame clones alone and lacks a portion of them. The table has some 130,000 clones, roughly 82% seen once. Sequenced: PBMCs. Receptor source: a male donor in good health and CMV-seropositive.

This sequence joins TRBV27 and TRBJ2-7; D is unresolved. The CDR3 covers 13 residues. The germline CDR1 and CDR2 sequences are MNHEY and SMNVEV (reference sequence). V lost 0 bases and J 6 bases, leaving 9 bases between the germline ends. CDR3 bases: TGTGCCAGCAGTTTATCGAGTGCCCTCGAGCAGTACTTC. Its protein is CASSLSSALEQYF.

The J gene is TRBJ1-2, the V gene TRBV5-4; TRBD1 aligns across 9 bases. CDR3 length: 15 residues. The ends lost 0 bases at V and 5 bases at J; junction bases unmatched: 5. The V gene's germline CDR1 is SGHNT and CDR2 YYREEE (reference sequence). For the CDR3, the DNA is TGTGCCAGCAGCTTGGACGGGGGACAGGGTTATGGCTACACCTTC. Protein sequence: CASSLDGGQGYGYTF.

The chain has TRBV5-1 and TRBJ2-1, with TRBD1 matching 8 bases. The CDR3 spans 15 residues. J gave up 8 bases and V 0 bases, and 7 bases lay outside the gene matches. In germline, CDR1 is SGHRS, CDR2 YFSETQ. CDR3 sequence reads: CASSLVSGGLDEQFF. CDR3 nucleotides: TGCGCCAGCAGCTTGGTGTCAGGGGGCTTGGATGAGCAGTTCTTC.

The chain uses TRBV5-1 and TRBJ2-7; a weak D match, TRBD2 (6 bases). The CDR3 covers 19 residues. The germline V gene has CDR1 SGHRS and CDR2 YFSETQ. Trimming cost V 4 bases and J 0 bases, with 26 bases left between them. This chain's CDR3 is CASSREPGESYFGSYEQYF. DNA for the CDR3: TGCGCCAGCAGCAGAGAACCGGGAGAGTCGTACTTCGGCTCCTACGAGCAGTACTTC.

In DNA, the CDR3 is TGCGCCAGCAGCCCCTACTACAATGAGCAGTTCTTC. Amino acid sequence: CASSPYYNEQFF. This sequence joins TRBV5-1 and TRBJ2-1; D gene ambiguous. The CDR3 is 12 amino acids. V shed 4 bases and J shed 3 bases, with 5 bases lying between them. CDR1 is SGHRS and CDR2 is YFSETQ in the germline V gene.

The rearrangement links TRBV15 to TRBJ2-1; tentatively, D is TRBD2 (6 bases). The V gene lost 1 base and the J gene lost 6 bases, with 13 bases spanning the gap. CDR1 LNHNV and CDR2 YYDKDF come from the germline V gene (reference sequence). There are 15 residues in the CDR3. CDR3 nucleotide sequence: TGTGCCACCAGCAGAGGTAGCGGAACGGGCAATGAGCAGTTCTTC. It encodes CATSRGSGTGNEQFF.

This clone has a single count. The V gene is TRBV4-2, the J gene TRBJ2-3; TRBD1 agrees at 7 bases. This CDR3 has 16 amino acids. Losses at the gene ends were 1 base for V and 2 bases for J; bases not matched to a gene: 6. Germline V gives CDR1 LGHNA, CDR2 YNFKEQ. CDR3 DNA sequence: TGTGCCAGCAGCCAAGGAGACAGGGTGATCACAGATACGCAGTATTTT. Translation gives CASSQGDRVITDTQYF.

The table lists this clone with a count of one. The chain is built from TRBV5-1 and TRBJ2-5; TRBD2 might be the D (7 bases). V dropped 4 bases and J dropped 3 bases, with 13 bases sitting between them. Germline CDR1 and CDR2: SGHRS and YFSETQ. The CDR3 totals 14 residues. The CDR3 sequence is CASSLGGGEETQYF. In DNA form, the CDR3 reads TGCGCCAGCAGCCTCGGAGGGGGGGAAGAGACCCAGTACTTC.

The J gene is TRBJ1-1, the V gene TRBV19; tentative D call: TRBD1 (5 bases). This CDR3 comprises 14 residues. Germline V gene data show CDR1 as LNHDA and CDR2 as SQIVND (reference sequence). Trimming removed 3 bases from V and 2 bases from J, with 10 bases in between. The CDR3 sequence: CASSIQTVNTEAFF. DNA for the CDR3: TGTGCCAGTAGTATCCAGACAGTAAACACTGAAGCTTTCTTT.

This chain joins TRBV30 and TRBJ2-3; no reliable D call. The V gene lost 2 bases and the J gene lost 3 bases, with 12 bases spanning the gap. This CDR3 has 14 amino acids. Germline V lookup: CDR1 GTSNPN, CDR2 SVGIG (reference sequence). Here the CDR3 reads CAWSRPGRTDTQYF. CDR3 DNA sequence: TGTGCCTGGAGTCGCCCGGGTCGGACAGATACGCAGTATTTT.

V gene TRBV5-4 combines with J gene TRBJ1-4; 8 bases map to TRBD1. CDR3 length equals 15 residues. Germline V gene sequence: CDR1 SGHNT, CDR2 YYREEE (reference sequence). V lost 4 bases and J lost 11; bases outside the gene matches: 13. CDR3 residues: CASSPPPGGATKLFF. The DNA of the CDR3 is TGTGCCAGCAGCCCGCCCCCAGGGGGCGCGACGAAACTGTTTTTT.

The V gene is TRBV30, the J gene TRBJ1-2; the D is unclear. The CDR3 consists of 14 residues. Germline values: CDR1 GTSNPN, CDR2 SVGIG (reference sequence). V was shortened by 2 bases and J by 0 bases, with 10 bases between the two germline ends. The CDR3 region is CAWSQEGSNYGYTF. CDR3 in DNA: TGTGCCTGGAGTCAGGAGGGATCTAACTATGGCTACACCTTC. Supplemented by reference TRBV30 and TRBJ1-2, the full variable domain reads SQTIHQWPATLVQPVGSPLSLECTVEGTSNPNLYWYRQAAGRGLQLLFYSVGIGQISSEVPQNLSASRPQDRQFILSSKKLLLSDSGFYLCAWSQEGSNYGYTFGSGTRLTVV.

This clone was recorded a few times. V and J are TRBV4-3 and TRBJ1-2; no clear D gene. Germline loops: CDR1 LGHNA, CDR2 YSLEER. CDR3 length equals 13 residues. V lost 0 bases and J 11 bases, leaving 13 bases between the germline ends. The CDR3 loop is CASSQDRAQLYTF. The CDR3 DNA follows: TGCGCCAGCAGCCAAGATCGCGCGCAACTGTACACCTTC.

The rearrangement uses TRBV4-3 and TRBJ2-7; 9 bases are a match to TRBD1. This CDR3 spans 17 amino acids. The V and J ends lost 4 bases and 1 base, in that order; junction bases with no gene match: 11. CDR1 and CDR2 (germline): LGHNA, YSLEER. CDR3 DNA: TGCGCCAGCAGCCTAAGCTTGACAGGGGGTCCTTCCTACGAGCAGTACTTC. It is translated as CASSLSLTGGPSYEQYF.

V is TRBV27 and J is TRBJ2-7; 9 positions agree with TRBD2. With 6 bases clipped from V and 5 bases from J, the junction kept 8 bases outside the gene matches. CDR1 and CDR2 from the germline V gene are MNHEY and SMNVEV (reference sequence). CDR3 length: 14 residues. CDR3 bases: TGTGCCAGCAGCAACCTAGCGGGGCAAAACGAGCAGTACTTC. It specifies CASSNLAGQNEQYF.

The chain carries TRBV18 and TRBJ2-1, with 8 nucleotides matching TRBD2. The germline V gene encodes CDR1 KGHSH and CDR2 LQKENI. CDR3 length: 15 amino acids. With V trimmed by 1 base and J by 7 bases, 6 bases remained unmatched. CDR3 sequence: CASSPLIAGKNEQFF. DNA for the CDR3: TGTGCCAGCTCACCACTGATAGCGGGAAAGAATGAGCAGTTCTTC.

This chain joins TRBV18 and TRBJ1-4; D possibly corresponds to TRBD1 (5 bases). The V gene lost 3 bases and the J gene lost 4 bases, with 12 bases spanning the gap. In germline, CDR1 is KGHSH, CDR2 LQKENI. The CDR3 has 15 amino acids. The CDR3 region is CASSPAGQGNEKLFF. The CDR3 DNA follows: TGTGCCAGCTCACCGGCAGGGCAGGGTAATGAAAAACTGTTTTTT.

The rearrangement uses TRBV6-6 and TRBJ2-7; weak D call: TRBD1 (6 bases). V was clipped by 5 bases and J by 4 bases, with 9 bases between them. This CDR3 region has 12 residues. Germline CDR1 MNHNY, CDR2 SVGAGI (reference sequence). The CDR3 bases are TGTGCCAGCAGTCTCGGACAGTACGAGCAGTACTTC. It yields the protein CASSLGQYEQYF.

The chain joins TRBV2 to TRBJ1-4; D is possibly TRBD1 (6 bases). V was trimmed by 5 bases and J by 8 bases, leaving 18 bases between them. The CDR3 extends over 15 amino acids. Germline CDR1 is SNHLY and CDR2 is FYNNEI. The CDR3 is CASSTLSGAGEKLFF. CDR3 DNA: TGTGCCAGCAGTACCCTTTCAGGGGCAGGAGAAAAACTGTTTTTT.

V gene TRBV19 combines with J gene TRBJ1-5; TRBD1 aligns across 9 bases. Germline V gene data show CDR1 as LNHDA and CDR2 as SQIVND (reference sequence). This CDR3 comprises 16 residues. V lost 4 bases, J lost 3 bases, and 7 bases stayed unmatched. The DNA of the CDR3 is TGTGCCAGTAGTACCAGACAGGGGGAGGTCAATCAGCCCCAGCATTTT. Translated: CASSTRQGEVNQPQHF. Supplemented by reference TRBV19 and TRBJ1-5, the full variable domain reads DGGITQSPKYLFRKEGQNVTLSCEQNLNHDAMYWYRQDPGQGLRLIYYSQIVNDFQKGDIAEGYSVSREKKESFPLTVTSAQKNPTAFYLCASSTRQGEVNQPQHFGDGTRLSIL.

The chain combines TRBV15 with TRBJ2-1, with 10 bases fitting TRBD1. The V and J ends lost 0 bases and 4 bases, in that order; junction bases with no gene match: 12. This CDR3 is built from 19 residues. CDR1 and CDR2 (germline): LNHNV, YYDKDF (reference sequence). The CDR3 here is CATSRDLGTGTGDYNEQFF. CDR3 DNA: TGTGCCACCAGCAGAGATTTGGGGACCGGGACAGGGGATTACAATGAGCAGTTCTTC. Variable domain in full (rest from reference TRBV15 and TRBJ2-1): DAMVIQNPRYQVTQFGKPVTLSCSQTLNHNVMYWYQQKSSQAPKLLFHYYDKDFNNEADTPDNFQSRRPNTSFCFLDIRSPGLGDTAMYLCATSRDLGTGTGDYNEQFFGPGTRLTVL.

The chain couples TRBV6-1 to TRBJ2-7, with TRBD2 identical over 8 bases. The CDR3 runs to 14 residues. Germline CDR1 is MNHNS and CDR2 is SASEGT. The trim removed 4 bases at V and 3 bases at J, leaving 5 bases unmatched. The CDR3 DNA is TGTGCCAGCAGTGTACAAAGCGGGAGCTACGAGCAGTACTTC. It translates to CASSVQSGSYEQYF.

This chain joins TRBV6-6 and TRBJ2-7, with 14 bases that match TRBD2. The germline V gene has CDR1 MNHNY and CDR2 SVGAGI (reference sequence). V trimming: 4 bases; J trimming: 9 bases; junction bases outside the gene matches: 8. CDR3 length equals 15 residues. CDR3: CASSSTGLAGVGQYF. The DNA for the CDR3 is TGTGCCAGCAGTTCTACGGGACTAGCGGGAGTTGGGCAGTACTTC.

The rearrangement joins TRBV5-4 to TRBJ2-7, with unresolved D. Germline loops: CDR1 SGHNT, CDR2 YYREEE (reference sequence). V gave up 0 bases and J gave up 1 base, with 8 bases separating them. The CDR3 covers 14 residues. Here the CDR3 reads CASSLAHRSYEQYF. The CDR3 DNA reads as TGTGCCAGCAGCTTGGCCCACAGATCCTACGAGCAGTACTTC. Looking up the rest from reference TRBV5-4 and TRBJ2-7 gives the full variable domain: ETGVTQSPTHLIKTRGQQVTLRCSSQSGHNTVSWYQQALGQGPQFIFQYYREEENGRGNFPPRFSGLQFPNYSSELNVNALELDDSALYLCASSLAHRSYEQYFGPGTRLTVT.

The CDR3: CSVEVTQGGEQYF. DNA for the CDR3: TGCAGCGTTGAGGTTACGCAGGGAGGCGAGCAGTACTTC. The genes are TRBV29-1 and TRBJ2-7, with D perhaps matching TRBD2 (6 bases). The V and J ends lost 3 bases and 6 bases respectively, with 15 bases between them. Germline CDR1 reads SQVTM; CDR2 reads ANQGSEA. The CDR3 has 13 amino acids.

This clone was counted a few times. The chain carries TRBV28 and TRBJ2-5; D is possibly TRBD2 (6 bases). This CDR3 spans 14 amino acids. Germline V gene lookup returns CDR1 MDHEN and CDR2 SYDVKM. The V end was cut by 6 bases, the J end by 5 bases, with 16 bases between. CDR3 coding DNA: TGTGCCAGCAGCCAACCGAGGGGAGGTGAGACCCAGTACTTC. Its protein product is CASSQPRGGETQYF.

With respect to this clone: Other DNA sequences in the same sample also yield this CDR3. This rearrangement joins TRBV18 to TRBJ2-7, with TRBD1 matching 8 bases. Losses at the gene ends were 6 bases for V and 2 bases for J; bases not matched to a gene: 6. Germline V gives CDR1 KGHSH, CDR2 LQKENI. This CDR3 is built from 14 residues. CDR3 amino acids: CASSDRDRPYEQYF. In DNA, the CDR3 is TGTGCCAGCTCGGACCGGGACAGGCCCTACGAGCAGTACTTC.

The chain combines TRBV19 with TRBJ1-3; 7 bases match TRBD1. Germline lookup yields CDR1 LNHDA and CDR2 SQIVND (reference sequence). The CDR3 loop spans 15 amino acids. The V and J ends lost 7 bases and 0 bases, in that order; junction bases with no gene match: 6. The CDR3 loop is CASTPGQSSGNTIYF. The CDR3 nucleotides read TGTGCCAGTACCCCGGGACAGAGCTCTGGAAACACCATATATTTT.

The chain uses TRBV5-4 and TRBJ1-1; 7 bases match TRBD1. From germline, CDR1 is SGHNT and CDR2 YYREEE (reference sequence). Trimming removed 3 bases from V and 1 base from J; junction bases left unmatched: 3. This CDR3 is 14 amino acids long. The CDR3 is CASSWDRENTEAFF. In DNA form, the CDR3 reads TGTGCCAGCAGCTGGGACAGAGAGAACACTGAAGCTTTCTTT.